This TCR beta chain was sequenced during a study of beta chain features in type 1 diabetes. Regarding the study as a whole: High-TCR-expressing cells could be over-represented by cDNA sequencing. VDJ junctions from patients with type 1 diabetes contained fewer insertions and more deletions.

This clone was found a few times. Its antigen is still unknown. In germline, CDR1 is SGHTA, CDR2 FQGNSA. V lost 1 base, J lost 5 bases, and 13 bases lay in between. The CDR3 has 15 amino acids. The entirety of the isolated RNA underwent reverse transcription, so expressed TCRB transcripts were sequenced. Libraries were prepared by immunoSEQ multiplex PCR; TCRdb keeps only in-frame clonotypes and omits some of them. This table holds about 140,000 clones, 9.7% found once. The chain carries TRBV7-2 and TRBJ2-3, with a tentative D call TRBD2 (7 bases). Sequenced material: central memory CD4+ T cells from blood. The source is a woman aged 40 to 55 in good health. The CDR3 coding sequence is TGTGCCAGCAGCTTAGTCTTAAGGGGGGGAGATACGCAGTATTTT. Protein sequence: CASSLVLRGGDTQYF.